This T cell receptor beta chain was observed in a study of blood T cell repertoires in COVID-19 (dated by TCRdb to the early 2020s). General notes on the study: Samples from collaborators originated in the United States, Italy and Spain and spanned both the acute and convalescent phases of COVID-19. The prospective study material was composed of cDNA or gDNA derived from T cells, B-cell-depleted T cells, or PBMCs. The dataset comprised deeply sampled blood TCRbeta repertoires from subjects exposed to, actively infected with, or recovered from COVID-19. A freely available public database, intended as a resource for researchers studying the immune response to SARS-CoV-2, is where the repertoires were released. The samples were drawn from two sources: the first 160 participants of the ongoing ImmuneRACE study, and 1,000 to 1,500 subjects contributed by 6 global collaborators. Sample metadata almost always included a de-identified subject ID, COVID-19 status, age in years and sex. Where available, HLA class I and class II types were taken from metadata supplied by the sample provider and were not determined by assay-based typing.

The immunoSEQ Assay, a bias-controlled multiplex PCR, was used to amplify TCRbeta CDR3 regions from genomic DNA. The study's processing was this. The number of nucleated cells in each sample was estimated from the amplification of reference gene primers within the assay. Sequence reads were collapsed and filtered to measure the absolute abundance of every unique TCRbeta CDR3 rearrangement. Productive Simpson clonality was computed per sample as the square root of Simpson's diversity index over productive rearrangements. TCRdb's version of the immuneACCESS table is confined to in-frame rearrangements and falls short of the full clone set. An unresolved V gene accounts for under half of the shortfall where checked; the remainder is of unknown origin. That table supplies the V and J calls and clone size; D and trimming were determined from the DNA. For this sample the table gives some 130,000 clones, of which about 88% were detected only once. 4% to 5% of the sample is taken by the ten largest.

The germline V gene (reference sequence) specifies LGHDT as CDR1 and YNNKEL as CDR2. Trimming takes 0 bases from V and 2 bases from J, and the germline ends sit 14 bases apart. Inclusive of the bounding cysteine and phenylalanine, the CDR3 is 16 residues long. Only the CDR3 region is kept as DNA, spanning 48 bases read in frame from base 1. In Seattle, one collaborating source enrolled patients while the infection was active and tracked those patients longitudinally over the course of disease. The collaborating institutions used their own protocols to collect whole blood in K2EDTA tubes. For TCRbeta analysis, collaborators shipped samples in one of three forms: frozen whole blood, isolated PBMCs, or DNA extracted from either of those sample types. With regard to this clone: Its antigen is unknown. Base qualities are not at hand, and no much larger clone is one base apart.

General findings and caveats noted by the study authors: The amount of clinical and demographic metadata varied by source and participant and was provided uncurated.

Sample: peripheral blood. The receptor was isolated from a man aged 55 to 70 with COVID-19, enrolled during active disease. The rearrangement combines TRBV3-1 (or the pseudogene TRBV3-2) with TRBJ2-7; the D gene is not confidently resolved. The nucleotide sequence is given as TGTGCCAGCAGCCAAGACGGAGTTTCTCCCACCTACGAGCAGTACTTC. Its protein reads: CASSQDGVSPTYEQYF.